These T cell receptor beta chains were read from a single sample in a study of response to subunit inactivated influenza vaccine. MiXCR, applied by TCRdb to the RT-PCR reads, yields one record per CDR3 protein. Here the sample spans 750,000 to 850,000 distinct CDR3 sequences, around 18% being singletons. The material was PBMCs from blood, obtained 5 days after vaccination. All receptors come from a man aged 50 to 59 who received an inactivated influenza vaccine. CDR3s include the opening cysteine and the closing phenylalanine or tryptophan. A D gene is named only where the DNA matches it firmly. The size field is filled for only some rows; it gives once, few, many or a size class.

j_call | d_call | clone_size | v_call | cdr3_nt | cdr3_aa
TRBJ1-1 | . | . | TRBV5-6 | TGTGCCAGCAGAGGGAACAGGTGGGCGAACACTGAAGCTTTCTTT | CASRGNRWANTEAFF
TRBJ1-4 | . | . | TRBV12-3/TRBV12-4 | TGTGCCAGCAGTCCCGCAACAGGGTCTACTAATGAAAAACTGTTTTTT | CASSPATGSTNEKLFF
TRBJ2-1 | . | . | TRBV7-9 | TGTGCCAGCAGCTACGCGGGGAACAATGAGCAGTTCTTC | CASSYAGNNEQFF
TRBJ1-2 | . | . | TRBV28 | TGTGCCAGCACCACCTACAACGGCGGTAATGGCTACACCTTC | CASTTYNGGNGYTF
TRBJ2-2 | . | many | TRBV4-3 | TGCGCCAGCAGCCAAGATGAGGGCTCCAGGGAGCTGTTTTTT | CASSQDEGSRELFF
TRBJ2-5 | . | . | TRBV5-1 | TGCGCCAGCAGCTTGCAGGGATCCCTCTCGGAGACCCAGTACTTC | CASSLQGSLSETQYF
TRBJ2-5 | . | . | TRBV28 | TGTGCCAGCAGTTTAGGAGGAACAAGGGGGACCCAGTACTTC | CASSLGGTRGTQYF
TRBJ2-5 | . | . | TRBV7-8 | TGTGCCAGCAGCCCCTCAAGGAGGGTGGGGGAGACCCAGTACTTC | CASSPSRRVGETQYF
TRBJ2-2 | . | . | TRBV6-2/TRBV6-3 | TGTGCCAGCAGTGCAGGGGACGGGGAGCTGTTTTTT | CASSAGDGELFF
TRBJ2-5 | TRBD2 | . | TRBV12-3/TRBV12-4 | TGTGCCAGCAGTTTAGCTAGCGGGGGGGCCCGAGAGACCCAGTACTTC | CASSLASGGARETQYF
TRBJ1-1 | TRBD1 | few | TRBV25-1 | TGTGCCAGCAAAGAAACCGGGACAGGGCAAGAAGCTTTCTTT | CASKETGTGQEAFF
TRBJ1-1 | . | few | TRBV5-1 | TGCGCCAGCAGCTCGACAGGAGGGAGCACTGAAGCTTTCTTT | CASSSTGGSTEAFF
TRBJ2-5 | TRBD1 | . | TRBV24-1 | TGTGCCACCAGTGAGACAGGGTCTTGGGAGACCCAGTACTTC | CATSETGSWETQYF
TRBJ2-4 | . | few | TRBV6-2/TRBV6-3 | TGTGCCAGCAGTCGAGGGGGGGAAGCCAAAAACATTCAGTACTTC | CASSRGGEAKNIQYF
TRBJ1-5 | . | few | TRBV10-3 | TGTGCCATCAGTGCGGAGGACAGCCACAATCAGCCCCAGCATTTT | CAISAEDSHNQPQHF
TRBJ2-3 | TRBD2 | few | TRBV20-1 | TGCAGTGCTAGAGAGGGACTAGCGGGGCTCCCAAGCACAGATACGCAGTATTTT | CSAREGLAGLPSTDTQYF
TRBJ2-2 | . | . | TRBV6-2/TRBV6-3 | TGTGCCAGCAAAGATAGCGTCACCGGGGAGCTGTTTTTT | CASKDSVTGELFF
TRBJ2-3 | TRBD2 | few | TRBV24-1 | TGTGCCACGACACCCAGCGGGAGTTCAGATACGCAGTATTTT | CATTPSGSSDTQYF
TRBJ2-2 | TRBD2 | . | TRBV7-8 | TGTGCCAGCACGGGAGGGCTCACCGGGGAGCTGTTTTTT | CASTGGLTGELFF
TRBJ2-7 | . | few | TRBV4-2 | TGTGCCAGCAGCCCCTATGCGGAGGTGACCTACGAGCAGTACTTC | CASSPYAEVTYEQYF
TRBJ2-7 | TRBD1 | many | TRBV10-3 | TGTGCCATCAGTGGGACAGGGATACCCTACGAGCAGTACTTC | CAISGTGIPYEQYF
TRBJ2-7 | . | few | TRBV12-3/TRBV12-4 | TGTGCCAGCAGTTTTTATAAGGGCCCCTACGAGCAGTACTTC | CASSFYKGPYEQYF
TRBJ2-7 | . | . | TRBV5-5 | TGTGCCAGCAGCTTGGACGAGAGGGGCGAGCAGTACTTC | CASSLDERGEQYF
TRBJ1-2 | . | . | TRBV11-2 | TGTGCCAGCAGCACGGACAGTGTCTATGGCTACACCTTC | CASSTDSVYGYTF
TRBJ1-3 | . | many | TRBV4-2 | TGTGCCAGCAGCCCCGCGCCTTGGGCGTCTGGAAACACCATATATTTT | CASSPAPWASGNTIYF
TRBJ2-5 | . | . | TRBV28 | TGTGCCAGCAGTTTGGGGGCTAGCGTTTTCCGAGAGACCCAGTACTTC | CASSLGASVFRETQYF
TRBJ1-3 | TRBD1 | . | TRBV7-2 | TGTGCCAGCAGCTTACAGGGGGCAGAGGAAAACACCATATATTTT | CASSLQGAEENTIYF
TRBJ2-1 | TRBD1 | few | TRBV11-2 | TGTGCCAGCAGCTGGGACAGGGGTTCAGGTGAGCAGTTCTTC | CASSWDRGSGEQFF
TRBJ1-5 | . | . | TRBV12-3/TRBV12-4 | TGTGCCAGCAGTTTTACAGGGTGGCCTCAGCCCCAGCATTTT | CASSFTGWPQPQHF